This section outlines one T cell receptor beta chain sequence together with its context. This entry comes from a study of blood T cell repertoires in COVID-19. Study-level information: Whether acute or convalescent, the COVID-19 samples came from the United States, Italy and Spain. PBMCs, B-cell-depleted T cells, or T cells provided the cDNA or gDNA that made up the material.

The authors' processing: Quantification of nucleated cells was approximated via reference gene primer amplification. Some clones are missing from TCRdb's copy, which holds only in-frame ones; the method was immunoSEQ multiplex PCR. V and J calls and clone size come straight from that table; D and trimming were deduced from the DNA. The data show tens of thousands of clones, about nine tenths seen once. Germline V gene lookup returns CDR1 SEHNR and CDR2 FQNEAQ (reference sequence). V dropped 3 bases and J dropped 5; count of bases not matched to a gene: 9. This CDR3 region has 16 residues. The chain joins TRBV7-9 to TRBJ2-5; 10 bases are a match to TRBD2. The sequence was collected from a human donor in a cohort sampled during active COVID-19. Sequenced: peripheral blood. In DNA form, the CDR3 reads TGTGCCAGCAGCTTCGGACTAGCGGCGGGGGAGGAGACCCAGTACTTC. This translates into CASSFGLAAGEETQYF.